The rows below give T cell receptor beta chains drawn from one sample of a study of cytomegalovirus exposure and HLA in healthy donors. Profiled with immunoSEQ multiplex PCR; TCRdb holds only in-frame clones, not every one. The sample includes just under 75,000 clones, around 94% of them seen just once. Material: PBMCs. The receptors stem from a woman aged 18 to 35 in good health and CMV-seropositive. The CDR3 runs from the conserved cysteine through the conserved F or W. A row's size may be missing; if present it is once, few, many or a size class.

TRBV27	-	18	CASSLLGTGVILNTEAFF
TRBV15	-	11	CATSAGYEQYF
TRBV10-1	-	16	CASSEPLPTTKYGYTF
TRBV21-1	-	15	CASSTLAGVTYEQYF
TRBV6-6	-	13	CASSHRDGNTIYF
TRBV2	-	15	CASSHRGLVYEKLFF
TRBV30	-	15	CAWSTPPRGNTEAFF
TRBV4-2	-	16	CASSQITSGRYHEQYF
TRBV6-1	few	15	CASREPGGSNTEAFF
TRBV19	-	15	CASSIGWRTNQPQHF
TRBV6-5	once	14	CASSYNTRKETQYF
TRBV2	-	14	CASTGEVSNQPQHF
TRBV7-8	-	16	CASSFAGTSGTVEQFF
TRBV30	-	15	CAWRVRKESNYGYTF
TRBV28	-	15	CASSFLRGGPETQYF
TRBV5-1	once	14	CASSLAGQDYEQYF
TRBV19	-	18	CASSIDGGGRYSNQPQHF
TRBV7-9	-	15	CASSIPTSDSYEQYF
TRBV11-2	once	13	CASSLDVSGILFF
TRBV7-2	-	16	CASSLDDRGRLYEQYF
TRBV28	-	17	CASSRSGLPPVKDTQYF
TRBV7-9	-	14	CASSLEGQEETQYF
TRBV27	-	14	CASSLALTGPEAFF
TRBV19	once	14	CASSITRSSYEQYF
TRBV6-1	-	14	CASRRATGTGELFF
TRBV19	-	14	CASSITGYNNEQFF
TRBV7-7	once	14	CASSLSGSGETQYF
TRBV6-4	-	17	CASSDSLGGGSYNEQFF
TRBV2	-	17	CASSAHGAGLNNSPLHF
TRBV28	-	12	CASSLGLTGYTF
TRBV27	-	16	CASSLSPQGLKYEQYF
TRBV25-1	-	11	CASRGSGGYTF
TRBV15	-	14	CATSRETTYNEQFF
TRBV27	-	15	CASSPDRGTRQPQHF
TRBV27	-	15	CASSFETSGKNEQYF
TRBV6-6	-	15	CASSSPGVEGETQYF
TRBV13	-	15	CASSLKRVVVDTQYF
TRBV15	few	14	CATSSRQVGTEAFF
TRBV5-1	-	14	CASSLERGRETQYF
TRBV4-1	-	15	CASSQSIMGLYEQYF
TRBV28	-	13	CASTERENQPQHF
TRBV5-1	-	16	CASSPYRDRETTEAFF
TRBV28	-	16	CASSLYVGEGVYEQYF
TRBV5-6	-	15	CASRSRGQRADTQYF
TRBV9	-	16	CASSVGGTSGTDTQYF
TRBV28	-	14	CASVAGPLNTEAFF
TRBV28	-	14	CASSLSGESDEQFF
TRBV4-3	-	16	CASSQDLHTSKDTQYF
TRBV4-2	-	14	CASSQAPLGHEQYF
TRBV5-1	-	15	CASGAGGGTNEKLFF
TRBV7-3	-	13	CASSLRPQETQYF
TRBV18	-	15	CASSPGQGPNSEAFF
TRBV4-1	-	16	CASSQDSPGGLYEQYF
TRBV15	-	14	CATSRLGGPDTQYF
TRBV5-1	-	14	CASSTRGTNEKLFF
TRBV27	-	15	CASSLYPPDQETQYF